This T cell receptor (beta chain) derives from a study of metastatic and nonmetastatic thyroid tumors. The authors' processing: For papillary thyroid cancer, a distant-metastasis classifier was constructed from CDR3 differences observed across clinicopathological groups. TCRdb re-called clones via MiXCR from the PCR reads. The V and J calls, along with clone size, are taken from TCRdb and not from the paper's own processing. This sample has about 6,100 clones; 29% occur once, and the top ten carry around 48%. No patient had received any treatment before thyroid surgery. The CDR3 runs to 13 residues. Germline V CDR1 and CDR2: SGHTA, FQGNSA. Trimming took 3 bases from V and 8 from J, leaving 10 bases between them. This clone showed up just once.

This receptor was identified in a female donor with papillary thyroid cancer or a benign thyroid nodule (not recorded which). Some clones in this sample may be carry-over from other donors' samples. Material: adjacent normal tissue. The chain carries TRBV7-2 and TRBJ1-4; maybe TRBD1 (6 bases). CDR3 coding DNA: TGTGCCAGCAGCTTTGCAGGGGTGGAAAAACTGTTTTTT. It is translated as CASSFAGVEKLFF.